This T cell receptor beta chain was recorded in a study of vaccination and CD4 T cells after COVID-19. As for the study in general: Four females and six males made up the convalescents, two of whom were Hispanic. Post-diagnosis, post-COVID samples were collected after a median approximately 92 days, ranging 35 to 161.

Sequencing of DNA taken from cultured CD4+ T cells relied on the Oncomine TCR Beta short-read assay. TCRdb independently ran MiXCR on the PCR reads; one entry per CDR3 protein. The data contain 2,500 to 3,500 distinct CDR3 sequences, 25% to 30% of them singletons. By its share, this clonotype is large. The antigen is not known. Treatment: approximately nine-day PBMC culture with coronavirus spike peptide pools or control peptides (ViraFEST assay). Harvesting of the unexposed donor's CD4+ T cells predated the COVID-19 pandemic (2011-2018). Looked up from germline, CDR1 is SGHNT and CDR2 is YYREEE (reference sequence). Germline trimming cut 0 bases from V and 2 bases from J; bases unmatched to any gene: 3. The length of the CDR3 is 15 residues.

This receptor was identified in a human donor in good health. The chain links TRBV5-4 to TRBJ2-5; TRBD2 aligns across 8 bases. The sample comprised CD4+ T cells from blood, cultured in vitro. CDR3 residues: CASSLVLAGQETQYF. The DNA for the CDR3 is TGTGCCAGCAGCTTGGTTCTAGCGGGTCAAGAGACCCAGTACTTC.